One sample yielded the 27 T cell receptor beta chains listed below, sequenced in a study of blood T cell repertoires in COVID-19. Here immunoSEQ multiplex PCR was the method, and the copy in TCRdb shows in-frame clones only, minus some. The data show approximately 130,000 clones, about 80% seen once. The source material was peripheral blood. These receptors were taken from a human donor in a cohort sampled during active COVID-19.

This chain links TRBV9 with TRBJ1-4, with 8 bases aligning to TRBD1. The CDR3 contains 17 residues. V lost 4 bases to trimming and J lost 5 bases; unmatched junction nucleotides: 13. CDR1 and CDR2 from the germline V gene are SGDLS and YYNGEE. The CDR3 spells CASSSSREGQENEKLFF. The CDR3 DNA follows: TGTGCCAGCAGCTCAAGCAGAGAGGGACAGGAAAATGAAAAACTGTTTTTT.

This chain links TRBV6-1 with TRBJ2-5, with 13 bases matching TRBD2. CDR1 is MNHNS and CDR2 is SASEGT in the germline V gene. This CDR3 spans 18 amino acids. The junction had 14 bases not matched to a gene; V was cut back by 4 bases and J by 6 bases. Written as DNA, the CDR3 is TGTGCCAGCAGTGCCCTCAGCACTAGCGGGAGGGTTTCGAAGACCCAGTACTTC. Amino acids: CASSALSTSGRVSKTQYF.

V usage is TRBV6-5 and J usage is TRBJ1-6; D ambiguous. This CDR3 is 15 amino acids long. Germline assignment: CDR1 MNHEY and CDR2 SVGAGI. V was pared by 4 bases and J by 7 bases, with 14 bases between. CDR3 protein: CASSLGRYRNSPLHF. CDR3 DNA sequence: TGTGCCAGCAGTTTGGGGAGGTATCGAAATTCACCCCTCCACTTT.

V usage is TRBV7-3 and J usage is TRBJ2-3; D unclear. Germline CDR1 SGHTA, CDR2 FQGTGA. V shed 2 bases and J shed 2 bases, with 5 bases lying between them. The CDR3 sequence is 13 residues long. The CDR3 sequence: CASSLGFTDTQYF. CDR3 coding DNA: TGTGCCAGCAGCTTAGGCTTCACAGATACGCAGTATTTT.

The chain employs TRBV4-3 and TRBJ2-1; D is perhaps TRBD1 (5 bases). The CDR3 length is 13 residues. Trimming stripped 0 bases from V and 10 bases from J, with 10 bases between. CDR1 LGHNA and CDR2 YSLEER come from the germline V gene. The CDR3 nucleotides read TGCGCCAGCAGCCAAGATTGGCAGGGAGAGCAGTTCTTC. Translating gives CASSQDWQGEQFF.

The chain carries TRBV6-5 and TRBJ1-1, with D tentatively TRBD1 (5 bases). The V and J ends lost 7 bases and 4 bases respectively, with 13 bases between them. This CDR3 spans 13 amino acids. CDR1 MNHEY and CDR2 SVGAGI come from the germline V gene. CDR3 region: CASNQVRGTEAFF. The CDR3, as DNA: TGTGCCAGCAATCAAGTAAGGGGCACTGAAGCTTTCTTT.

The chain's CDR3 is CASSYGRVGNSPLHF. CDR3 bases: TGTGCCAGCAGTTATGGCAGGGTCGGGAATTCACCCCTCCACTTT. The chain is built from TRBV6-6 and TRBJ1-6, with D tentatively TRBD1 (5 bases). The V gene lost 3 bases and the J gene lost 7 bases, with 13 bases spanning the gap. The CDR3 runs 15 residues. The germline V gene has CDR1 MNHNY and CDR2 SVGAGI (reference sequence).

The genes are TRBV3-1 (or the pseudogene TRBV3-2) and TRBJ1-5; D not resolved. V lost 1 base to trimming and J lost 2 bases, with 9 bases between them. CDR3 length: 15 amino acids. Germline V gene data show CDR1 as LGHDT and CDR2 as YNNKEL (reference sequence). CDR3 loop: CASSQGAVGNQPQHF. CDR3 coding DNA: TGTGCCAGCAGCCAAGGCGCGGTGGGCAATCAGCCCCAGCATTTT.

This clone was seen a handful of times. CDR3 in DNA: TGTGCCAGCAGCTTGGGAGTTACTGAAGCTTTCTTT. This encodes CASSLGVTEAFF. V is TRBV5-4 and J is TRBJ1-1; D not resolved. CDR3 length: 12 residues. The V end lost 0 bases, the J end lost 5 bases, and 5 bases lay between the germline ends. Germline values: CDR1 SGHNT, CDR2 YYREEE (reference sequence).

The V and J genes are TRBV6-5 and TRBJ2-2; the D is unclear. CDR1 and CDR2 from the germline V gene are MNHEY and SVGAGI. Trimming left V 2 bases short and J 5 bases short, with 6 bases between. This CDR3 comprises 13 residues. The CDR3 nucleotides are TGTGCCAGCAGTTACAAGACAACCGGGGAGCTGTTTTTT. Its protein product is CASSYKTTGELFF.

The rearrangement links TRBV7-2 to TRBJ1-4; D may be TRBD1 (5 bases). The V gene lost 0 bases and the J gene lost 7 bases, with 9 bases spanning the gap. Germline V CDR1 and CDR2: SGHTA, FQGNSA. This CDR3 spans 14 amino acids. CDR3 sequence reads: CASSLAQGSEKLFF. DNA for the CDR3: TGTGCCAGCAGCTTAGCCCAGGGTTCTGAAAAACTGTTTTTT.

This chain links TRBV5-1 with TRBJ2-1; D uncertain. The V end was cut by 7 bases, the J end by 0 bases, with 8 bases between. Germline assignment: CDR1 SGHRS and CDR2 YFSETQ. The CDR3 is 13 amino acids. CDR3 amino acids: CASGTDSYNEQFF. CDR3 in DNA: TGCGCCAGCGGAACAGACTCCTACAATGAGCAGTTCTTC.

The chain has TRBV6-6 and TRBJ2-5; 7 bases map to TRBD2. This CDR3 has 14 residues. The V and J ends lost 6 bases and 5 bases, in that order; junction bases with no gene match: 9. CDR1 is MNHNY and CDR2 is SVGAGI in the germline V gene (reference sequence). The CDR3 sequence: CASRLASLGETQYF. The CDR3 coding sequence is TGTGCCAGCAGACTAGCGTCCTTGGGGGAGACCCAGTACTTC.

This clone was detected only a few times. The J gene is TRBJ2-7, the V gene TRBV2; 7 bases line up with TRBD1. Trimming at V came to 4 bases and at J to 3 bases, leaving 12 bases not matched to a gene. Germline assignment: CDR1 SNHLY and CDR2 FYNNEI. This CDR3 region has 16 residues. The CDR3, as DNA: TGTGCCAGCAGTGGTACTGTGACAGGGTCCTACTACGAGCAGTACTTC. Encoded protein: CASSGTVTGSYYEQYF.

This chain connects TRBV3-1 (or the pseudogene TRBV3-2) to TRBJ1-1; D may be TRBD1 (6 bases). CDR1 is LGHDT and CDR2 is YNNKEL in the germline V gene (reference sequence). The CDR3 spans 14 residues. Trimming removed 6 bases at V and 0 bases at J, with 11 bases between. The CDR3 is CASRYTGLNTEAFF. The CDR3, as DNA: TGTGCCAGCAGATACACAGGGTTGAACACTGAAGCTTTCTTT.

The chain links TRBV27 to TRBJ1-1, with D maybe TRBD1 (6 bases). This CDR3 contains 15 residues. Trimming removed 6 bases at V and 1 base at J, with 15 bases between. Germline V gene sequence: CDR1 MNHEY, CDR2 SMNVEV (reference sequence). CDR3 loop: CASSPITGTNTEAFF. In DNA, the CDR3 is TGTGCCAGCAGCCCCATCACAGGGACGAACACTGAAGCTTTCTTT.

The chain is built from TRBV30 and TRBJ1-1; D unclear. CDR3 length: 14 residues. Trimming cost V 2 bases and J 1 base, with 11 bases left between them. Germline CDR1 reads GTSNPN; CDR2 reads SVGIG (reference sequence). CDR3 DNA sequence: TGTGCCTGGAGTCTGGACTCCACGAACACTGAAGCTTTCTTT. Its protein product is CAWSLDSTNTEAFF.

The genes are TRBV5-1 and TRBJ2-7; 9 nucleotides line up with TRBD1. V lost 4 bases and J lost 6; bases outside the gene matches: 8. The CDR3 length is 14 residues. Germline CDR1 and CDR2: SGHRS and YFSETQ. The CDR3 DNA reads TGCGCCAGCAGCAACCGGGACAGGGTAGGCGAGCAGTACTTC. Its translation: CASSNRDRVGEQYF.

The J gene is TRBJ1-5, the V gene TRBV6-5; 8 nucleotides agree with TRBD1. CDR1 and CDR2 from the germline V gene are MNHEY and SVGAGI. The CDR3 runs 15 residues. J lost 0 bases, V lost 7 bases, and 5 bases had no gene match. CDR3 DNA sequence: TGTGCCAGCATCCTGACAGGGGTTAGCAATCAGCCCCAGCATTTT. This translates into CASILTGVSNQPQHF.

This chain uses TRBV19 with TRBJ1-5; possibly TRBD1 for D (5 bases). This CDR3 is 14 amino acids long. Trimming removed 3 bases from V and 8 bases from J, with 14 bases in between. Germline V gene lookup returns CDR1 LNHDA and CDR2 SQIVND (reference sequence). CDR3 sequence (DNA): TGTGCCAGTAGTATCGGGCAGGGCGGCAAGCCCCAGCATTTT. It specifies CASSIGQGGKPQHF.

The chain links TRBV30 to TRBJ2-3; TRBD2 agrees at 13 bases. The CDR3 contains 15 residues. Germline CDR1 reads GTSNPN; CDR2 reads SVGIG (reference sequence). The V and J ends lost 8 bases and 0 bases, in that order; junction bases with no gene match: 5. CDR3 DNA: TGTGCCCGGACTAGCGGGAGCCTTAGCACAGATACGCAGTATTTT. Amino acid sequence: CARTSGSLSTDTQYF.

J is TRBJ2-4 and V is TRBV6-5, with D possibly matching TRBD1 (8 bases). Germline lookup yields CDR1 MNHEY and CDR2 SVGAGI. The CDR3 runs to 13 residues. Between the trimmed V and J ends, which lost 6 bases and 7 bases, there was a span of 13 bases. CDR3 sequence (DNA): TGTGCCAGCAGAGACAGGGGAGGGAACATTCAGTACTTC. Protein sequence: CASRDRGGNIQYF.

The rearrangement uses TRBV5-1 and TRBJ2-5; perhaps TRBD2 as D (6 bases). The CDR3 totals 14 residues. Germline V gene lookup returns CDR1 SGHRS and CDR2 YFSETQ. The V and J ends lost 1 base and 5 bases respectively, with 12 bases between them. CDR3 protein: CASSLSGAGETQYF. The CDR3 nucleotides read TGCGCCAGCAGCTTGTCGGGAGCGGGTGAGACCCAGTACTTC.

This chain uses TRBV5-6 with TRBJ1-1; 8 bases match TRBD1. Germline CDR1 reads SGHDT; CDR2 reads YYEEEE. Trimming removed 2 bases from V and 3 bases from J; junction bases left unmatched: 3. The CDR3 is 14 amino acids. In DNA form, the CDR3 reads TGTGCCAGCAGCTTCAGGGGGCGGTACACTGAAGCTTTCTTT. It specifies CASSFRGRYTEAFF.

The chain links TRBV7-9 to TRBJ2-4, with 7 bases lining up with TRBD1. CDR3 length equals 15 residues. CDR1 is SEHNR, CDR2 FQNEAQ, per germline (reference sequence). V trimming: 5 bases; J trimming: 7 bases; junction bases outside the gene matches: 11. The CDR3 bases are TGTGCCAGCAGCACGTACCGGGCAGGGGGTAACATTCAGTACTTC. Translated: CASSTYRAGGNIQYF.

The chain links TRBV7-2 to TRBJ1-3, with no clear D. This CDR3 is 15 amino acids long. Trimming shortened V by 5 bases and J by 0 bases, and 11 bases separated the two germline ends. Germline loops: CDR1 SGHTA, CDR2 FQGNSA. CDR3 loop: CASSTTRVSGNTIYF. CDR3 DNA: TGTGCCAGCAGCACCACACGGGTCTCTGGAAACACCATATATTTT.

Comments on this clone: The same CDR3 arises from other DNA sequences in this sample as well. The chain joins TRBV18 to TRBJ2-7, with D perhaps TRBD2 (6 bases). V gave up 2 bases and J gave up 4 bases, with 6 bases separating them. The CDR3 length is 12 residues. Germline V gene lookup returns CDR1 KGHSH and CDR2 LQKENI. The DNA for the CDR3 is TGTGCCAGCTCACCAGGAGGGTACGAGCAGTACTTC. Encoded protein: CASSPGGYEQYF.